The clone carrying this T cell receptor (beta chain) was found once. No antigen is known for it. These data are taken from a study of radiation and T cells in renal cell carcinoma. The CDR3 has 14 residues. CDR1 and CDR2 (germline): SEHNR, FQNEAQ (reference sequence). V was shortened by 6 bases and J by 0 bases, with 10 bases between the two germline ends. The assay was immunoSEQ multiplex PCR, and TCRdb's table has in-frame clones only and misses some. There are about 49,000 clones in the sample; roughly 78% occur only once, and less than 30% lies in the top ten. Time point of the sample: blood 2 weeks post-SBRT. The treatment here: 15 Gy SBRT to primary tumor, nephrectomy 4 weeks later. The tumor was a clear cell renal cell carcinoma. Study results and caveats: Top tumor clonotypes rose in blood 2 weeks post-radiation, then contracted. Without pretreatment biopsies, baseline tumor clonotype presence was undetermined.

The clonotype was recovered from a woman aged 70 to 79 with renal cell carcinoma. This material consisted of blood, taken from a patient whose treatment included radiotherapy and nephrectomy. The chain uses TRBV7-9 and TRBJ2-3; D is unresolved. The CDR3, as DNA: TGTGCCAGCAGACCTCCGGGTAGCACAGATACGCAGTATTTT. It encodes CASRPPGSTDTQYF.